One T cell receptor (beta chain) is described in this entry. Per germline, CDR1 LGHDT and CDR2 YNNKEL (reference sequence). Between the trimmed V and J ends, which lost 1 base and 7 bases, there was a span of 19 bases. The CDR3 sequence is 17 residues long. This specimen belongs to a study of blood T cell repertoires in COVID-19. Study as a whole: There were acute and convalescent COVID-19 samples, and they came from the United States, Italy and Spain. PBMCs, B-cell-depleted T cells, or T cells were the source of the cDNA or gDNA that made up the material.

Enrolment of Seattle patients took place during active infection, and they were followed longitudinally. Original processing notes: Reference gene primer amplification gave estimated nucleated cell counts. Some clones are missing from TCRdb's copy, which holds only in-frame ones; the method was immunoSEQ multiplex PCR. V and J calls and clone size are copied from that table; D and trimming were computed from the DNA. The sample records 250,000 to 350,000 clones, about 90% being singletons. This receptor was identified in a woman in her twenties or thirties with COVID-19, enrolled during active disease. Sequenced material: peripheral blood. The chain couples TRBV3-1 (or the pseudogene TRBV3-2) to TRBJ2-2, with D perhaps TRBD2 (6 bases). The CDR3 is CASSQGDSLMGGGELFF. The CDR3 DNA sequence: TGTGCCAGCAGCCAAGGCGACTCCCTTATGGGGGGCGGGGAGCTGTTTTTT.